A single sample gave rise to the 32 T cell receptor beta chains below, sequenced in a study of Graves' ophthalmopathy and Graves' hyperthyroidism. As the template, RNA transcripts were used to amplify TCR beta CDR3 regions. HTBI primers were employed in first-round RT-PCR, then a second-round multiplex PCR followed. One entry per CDR3 protein, called by TCRdb with MiXCR from the multiplex PCR reads. The sample holds 150,000 to 200,000 distinct CDR3 sequences, 39% seen once. The specimen sequenced was peripheral blood. The source is a man between 25 and 39 years old with Graves' ophthalmopathy.

Ten or more counts support this clonotype. The chain uses TRBV6-5 and TRBJ2-2; D perhaps matches TRBD2 (5 bases). CDR3 size: 16 residues. Trimming pared 5 bases from V and 3 bases from J, leaving 16 bases between. In germline, CDR1 is MNHEY, CDR2 SVGAGI. CDR3 bases: TGTGCCAGCAGTCCAAGAGGCGGGTCGTACACCGGGGAGCTGTTTTTT. Amino acids: CASSPRGGSYTGELFF.

The V and J genes are TRBV6-4 and TRBJ2-5; no reliable D call. CDR3 length equals 12 residues. The V gene's germline CDR1 is MRHNA and CDR2 SNTAGT. With 5 bases removed from V and 7 bases from J, the gap between germline ends came to 11 bases. This chain's CDR3 is CASSPRPGTQYF. CDR3 nucleotide sequence: TGTGCCAGCAGTCCCCGCCCGGGGACCCAGTACTTC.

The V and J genes are TRBV12-3 or TRBV12-4 and TRBJ2-4; D remains ambiguous. The V gene lost 5 bases and the J gene lost 4 bases, with 9 bases spanning the gap. This CDR3 is 13 amino acids long. DNA for the CDR3: TGTGCCAGCAGTGCCCGAAGAAAAAACATTCAGTACTTC. Protein sequence: CASSARRKNIQYF.

CDR3 in DNA: TGTGCCAGCAGTTTGGCAGGGGCGAACTATGGCTACACCTTC. As protein: CASSLAGANYGYTF. This chain joins TRBV12-3 or TRBV12-4 and TRBJ1-2, with D perhaps matching TRBD1 (6 bases). This CDR3 has 14 residues. Trimming left V 3 bases short and J 2 bases short, with 10 bases between.

There are many counts of this clonotype. The V gene is TRBV6-5, the J gene TRBJ2-7; D is possibly TRBD1 (7 bases). The length of the CDR3 is 15 residues. Trimming took 8 bases from V and 2 from J, leaving 19 bases between them. Per the germline V gene, CDR1 is MNHEY and CDR2 is SVGAGI. The CDR3 coding sequence is TGTGCCAGCCTGTACAACGCAGGGGGGACCTACGAGCAGTACTTC. This translates into CASLYNAGGTYEQYF.

This clonotype was found many times. This rearrangement joins TRBV24-1 to TRBJ2-5; D gene unclear. The CDR3 runs 13 residues. Per germline, CDR1 KGHDR and CDR2 SFDVKD. The V gene lost 4 bases and the J gene lost 5 bases, with 10 bases spanning the gap. CDR3 DNA sequence: TGTGCCACCAGTGACGGACCGAGGGAGACCCAGTACTTC. It yields the protein CATSDGPRETQYF.

This sequence joins TRBV28 and TRBJ2-5; 8 bases align to TRBD2. J lost 5 bases, V lost 3 bases, and 20 bases had no gene match. Looked up from germline, CDR1 is MDHEN and CDR2 is SYDVKM. The CDR3 covers 19 residues. In DNA form, the CDR3 reads TGTGCCAGCAGTTTGCTAGGGCTCGGACTAGCTTCGACGGAGGAGACCCAGTACTTC. It specifies CASSLLGLGLASTEETQYF.

This clonotype was recorded at least ten times. This chain joins TRBV19 and TRBJ1-2, with 7 nucleotides matching TRBD1. Germline CDR1 is LNHDA and CDR2 is SQIVND (reference sequence). The V gene end was trimmed by 3 bases and the J gene end by 4 bases; junction bases not matched to a gene: 14. CDR3 size: 17 residues. CDR3 nucleotides: TGTGCCAGTAGTATGCCCCTGACAGGGCAGGCAACCTATGGCTACACCTTC. Its translation is CASSMPLTGQATYGYTF.

This clonotype was detected ten times or more. The gene calls are TRBV6-2 or TRBV6-3 and TRBJ2-6; the D gene is possibly TRBD2 (5 bases). Per the germline V gene, CDR1 is MNHEY and CDR2 is SVGEGT. The V end was cut by 2 bases, the J end by 4 bases, with 9 bases between. The CDR3 is made up of 15 amino acids. The CDR3 sequence: CASSYAGSGANVLTF. The CDR3 nucleotides read TGTGCCAGCAGTTACGCGGGCTCCGGGGCCAACGTCCTGACTTTC.

The table lists this clonotype with many counts. The gene calls are TRBV6-2 or TRBV6-3 and TRBJ2-5; tentatively, D is TRBD1 or TRBD2 (5 bases each). The CDR3 is 15 residues long. Germline V gene sequence: CDR1 MNHEY, CDR2 SVGEGT. The V gene lost 2 bases and the J gene lost 0 bases, with 10 bases spanning the gap. The CDR3 DNA is TGTGCCAGCAGTTACGGGACGGAAGACCAAGAGACCCAGTACTTC. It codes for CASSYGTEDQETQYF.

This clonotype was seen many times. The rearrangement joins TRBV29-1 to TRBJ2-7; D not certain. V shed 0 bases and J shed 2 bases, with 8 bases lying between them. CDR1 and CDR2 from the germline V gene are SQVTM and ANQGSEA. The CDR3 runs to 13 residues. The CDR3 DNA reads TGCAGCGTTGAAGAGACAAAAGCCTACGAGCAGTACTTC. Protein: CSVEETKAYEQYF.

J is TRBJ2-7 and V is TRBV6-2 or TRBV6-3, with D possibly being TRBD2 (5 bases). V was clipped by 2 bases and J by 7 bases, with 15 bases between them. Germline V gene sequence: CDR1 MNHEY, CDR2 SVGEGT. CDR3 length: 14 residues. This CDR3 is CASSYAGVQLEQYF. In DNA form, the CDR3 reads TGTGCCAGCAGTTACGCGGGCGTGCAGTTAGAGCAGTACTTC.

This clonotype was found many times. The rearrangement joins TRBV12-3 or TRBV12-4 to TRBJ2-2; D is undetermined. This CDR3 comprises 14 residues. V was shortened by 6 bases and J by 6 bases, with 14 bases between the two germline ends. The CDR3 reads CASSRPRLAGELFF. The CDR3 nucleotides are TGTGCCAGCAGCCGTCCTCGACTCGCCGGGGAGCTGTTTTTT.

This clonotype has only one observation. The V and J genes are TRBV6-2 or TRBV6-3 and TRBJ1-6, with D perhaps matching TRBD1 (6 bases). Germline V gives CDR1 MNHEY, CDR2 SVGEGT. The CDR3 is 15 amino acids. Between the trimmed V and J ends, which lost 1 base and 8 bases, there was a span of 12 bases. DNA for the CDR3: TGTGCCAGCAGTTACTTTGGGGACACCTATTCACCCCTCCACTTT. Its translation is CASSYFGDTYSPLHF.

This chain joins TRBV20-1 and TRBJ1-6; possible D gene TRBD1, 6 bases. This CDR3 comprises 13 residues. The V end lost 6 bases, the J end lost 6 bases, and 12 bases lay between the germline ends. CDR1 is DFQATT and CDR2 is SNEGSKA in the germline V gene (reference sequence). The CDR3 region has the DNA TGCAGTGCGGAGGGGGGGGTTAATTCACCCCTCCACTTT. This encodes CSAEGGVNSPLHF.

The chain is built from TRBV6-1 and TRBJ2-7, with 10 bases that match TRBD1. The CDR3 has 14 residues. Germline CDR1 MNHNS, CDR2 SASEGT. Trimming cost V 8 bases and J 5 bases; bases outside gene matches: 9. The CDR3: CASHPADRGHEQYF. Here the CDR3 DNA reads TGTGCCAGCCACCCAGCTGACAGGGGGCACGAGCAGTACTTC.

This clonotype was seen a few times. V is TRBV11-1 and J is TRBJ2-2; 7 positions agree with TRBD1. The CDR3 consists of 18 residues. Trimming at V came to 6 bases and at J to 2 bases, leaving 15 bases not matched to a gene. Germline assignment: CDR1 SGHAT and CDR2 FQDESV (reference sequence). The CDR3, as DNA: TGTGCCAGCAGGCCGCCACAACAGGGGAGTGTAAACACCGGGGAGCTGTTTTTT. Encoded protein: CASRPPQQGSVNTGELFF.

This chain uses TRBV24-1 with TRBJ2-7, with 8 nucleotides matching TRBD1. There are 13 residues in the CDR3. CDR1 is KGHDR, CDR2 SFDVKD, per germline. V lost 9 bases, J lost 7 bases, and 10 bases stayed unmatched. CDR3 DNA sequence: TGTGCCACCGGGGACAGGCCCCAGGGGGAGCAGTACTTC. It specifies CATGDRPQGEQYF.

This clonotype was counted at least ten times. The chain links TRBV28 to TRBJ2-5; D may be TRBD1 (6 bases). The CDR3 consists of 15 residues. CDR1 and CDR2 (germline): MDHEN, SYDVKM. V lost 3 bases, J lost 3 bases, and 14 bases lay in between. DNA of the CDR3: TGTGCCAGCAGTTTTTCGAGAGCAGGGGAAGAGACCCAGTACTTC. This gives the protein CASSFSRAGEETQYF.

This clonotype was detected ten times or more. The V gene is TRBV20-1, the J gene TRBJ2-7, with 10 bases aligning to TRBD1. This CDR3 comprises 14 residues. From germline, CDR1 is DFQATT and CDR2 SNEGSKA (reference sequence). Trimming removed 5 bases from V and 6 bases from J; junction bases left unmatched: 10. As DNA, the CDR3 is TGCAGTGCTCCCCACGGGACAGGGGACCTCGAGCAGTACTTC. Protein sequence: CSAPHGTGDLEQYF.

The chain combines TRBV19 with TRBJ1-1; 7 bases line up with TRBD1. The germline CDR1 and CDR2 sequences are LNHDA and SQIVND (reference sequence). Germline trimming cut 2 bases from V and 1 base from J; bases unmatched to any gene: 10. The CDR3 has 17 amino acids. The CDR3 here is CASSIPTMDRTNTEAFF. The DNA of the CDR3 is TGTGCCAGTAGTATACCTACCATGGACAGGACGAACACTGAAGCTTTCTTT.

Many counts were recorded for this clonotype. The J gene is TRBJ2-2, the V gene TRBV6-5; no reliable D call. The CDR3 totals 13 residues. Trimming left V 2 bases short and J 7 bases short, with 8 bases between. Germline V CDR1 and CDR2: MNHEY, SVGAGI. Here the CDR3 DNA reads TGTGCCAGCAGTTACAAGGTGGACGGGGAGCTGTTTTTT. Amino acid sequence: CASSYKVDGELFF.

The sample holds many counts of this clonotype. The gene calls are TRBV29-1 and TRBJ1-1; D gene unclear. Germline loops: CDR1 SQVTM, CDR2 ANQGSEA. The V gene lost 3 bases and the J gene lost 5 bases, with 10 bases spanning the gap. This CDR3 contains 12 residues. CDR3 residues: CSVEGLGTEAFF. In DNA, the CDR3 is TGCAGCGTTGAGGGTTTAGGGACTGAAGCTTTCTTT. Using reference TRBV29-1 and TRBJ1-1 for the parts outside the CDR3, the full variable domain is SAVISQKPSRDICQRGTSLTIQCQVDSQVTMMFWYRQQPGQSLTLIATANQGSEATYESGFVIDKFPISRPNLTFSTLTVSNMSPEDSSIYLCSVEGLGTEAFFGQGTRLTVV.

The rearrangement links TRBV7-2 to TRBJ2-7, with 9 positions matching TRBD1. Germline CDR1 SGHTA, CDR2 FQGNSA. Trimming took 1 base from V and 9 from J; bases not matched to a gene: 1. The CDR3 consists of 12 residues. Here the CDR3 DNA reads TGTGCCAGCAGCTTAGTACAGGGGGCGCAGTACTTC. It yields the protein CASSLVQGAQYF. Full variable domain (remainder filled in from reference TRBV7-2 and TRBJ2-7): GAGVSQSPSNKVTEKGKDVELRCDPISGHTALYWYRQSLGQGLEFLIYFQGNSAPDKSGLPSDRFSAERTGGSVSTLTIQRTQQEDSAVYLCASSLVQGAQYFGPGTRLTVT.

This chain connects TRBV15 to TRBJ2-7; unclear D gene. Trimming removed 3 bases from V and 3 bases from J, with 12 bases in between. The CDR3 is 14 amino acids. The germline gives CDR1 LNHNV, CDR2 YYDKDF (reference sequence). DNA for the CDR3: TGTGCCACCAGCAGGGCCCGCGGTCACTACGAGCAGTACTTC. Translation: CATSRARGHYEQYF.

This chain connects TRBV6-2 or TRBV6-3 to TRBJ1-2; D remains ambiguous. This CDR3 is built from 13 residues. Germline V gene sequence: CDR1 MNHEY, CDR2 SVGEGT. Trimming took off 6 bases at V and 3 bases at J, with 11 bases between the two ends. The CDR3 DNA reads TGTGCCAGCAGGTCCCCTCGGGACTATGGCTACACCTTC. Encoded protein: CASRSPRDYGYTF.

This clonotype occurred many times. The chain joins TRBV28 to TRBJ1-1; D is ambiguous. V was pared by 3 bases and J by 11 bases, with 13 bases between. The CDR3 contains 12 residues. Germline assignment: CDR1 MDHEN and CDR2 SYDVKM. The CDR3 coding sequence is TGTGCCAGCAGTTTGGGAGAGGGATCCGCTTTCTTT. Translated: CASSLGEGSAFF.

This clonotype was counted ten times or more. The V gene is TRBV12-5, the J gene TRBJ2-7; D may be TRBD2 (6 bases). The V end was cut by 6 bases, the J end by 6 bases, with 18 bases between. Germline assignment: CDR1 LGHNT and CDR2 FRNRAP. The CDR3 is 14 residues long. CDR3 sequence (DNA): TGTGCTAGTGGACCCGATTGGAGGGCCGGCGAGCAGTACTTC. Amino acid sequence: CASGPDWRAGEQYF.

The chain combines TRBV10-1 with TRBJ2-5, with D possibly matching TRBD2 (6 bases). Trimming shortened V by 9 bases and J by 5 bases, and 13 bases separated the two germline ends. Germline lookup yields CDR1 WNHNN and CDR2 SYGVQD (reference sequence). CDR3 length equals 12 residues. The DNA for the CDR3 is TGCGCCAGTAGCGGACCAAGCGAGACCCAGTACTTC. Its protein product is CASSGPSETQYF.

This clonotype appeared many times. This chain uses TRBV28 with TRBJ2-7; weak D call: TRBD2 (6 bases). V dropped 5 bases and J dropped 2 bases, with 16 bases sitting between them. CDR3 size: 15 residues. Germline V gives CDR1 MDHEN, CDR2 SYDVKM. CDR3 sequence: CASSPSDSRPYEQYF. As DNA, the CDR3 is TGTGCCAGCAGTCCTAGCGACAGCCGCCCCTACGAGCAGTACTTC. The variable domain in full, with the rest retrieved from reference TRBV28 and TRBJ2-7, is DVKVTQSSRYLVKRTGEKVFLECVQDMDHENMFWYRQDPGLGLRLIYFSYDVKMKEKGDIPEGYSVSREKKERFSLILESASTNQTSMYLCASSPSDSRPYEQYFGPGTRLTVT.

The chain links TRBV9 to TRBJ2-6; 8 bases map to TRBD1. Germline values: CDR1 SGDLS, CDR2 YYNGEE. With V trimmed by 4 bases and J by 0 bases, 12 bases remained unmatched. The CDR3 sequence is 19 residues long. CDR3 amino acids: CASSPRPGQDYSGANVLTF. The CDR3 DNA sequence: TGTGCCAGCAGCCCTAGACCGGGACAGGATTACTCTGGGGCCAACGTCCTGACTTTC.

This clonotype appeared many times. The chain links TRBV30 to TRBJ2-7; 7 bases are shared with TRBD1. This CDR3 spans 15 amino acids. Germline lookup yields CDR1 GTSNPN and CDR2 SVGIG (reference sequence). Trimming took 3 bases from V and 3 from J; bases not matched to a gene: 11. CDR3 in amino acids: CAWRDDRVTDYEQYF. CDR3 coding DNA: TGTGCCTGGAGGGACGACAGGGTTACCGACTACGAGCAGTACTTC.